Each of the 15 T cell receptor beta chains below was sequenced from the same sample in a study of naive and memory T cell subsets. TCR cDNA received a 3' ligated oligonucleotide that carried a UMI. The SP2 primer and nested alpha and beta constant region primers amplified ligated cDNA in four rounds. A single record per CDR3 protein comes from TCRdb applying MiXCR to the 5' RACE reads. The profile shows tens of thousands of distinct CDR3 sequences, under 8.5% of them singletons. The receptors derive from a male donor in good health.

The sample holds many counts of this clonotype. This chain joins TRBV20-1 and TRBJ1-2, with TRBD1 identical over 7 bases. CDR1 is DFQATT and CDR2 is SNEGSKA in the germline V gene (reference sequence). V was pared by 4 bases and J by 8 bases, with 7 bases of the junction left unmatched. There are 12 residues in the CDR3. CDR3 sequence: CSAKLQGKGYTF. The CDR3 nucleotides read TGCAGTGCTAAACTACAGGGGAAGGGCTACACCTTC.

This clonotype was picked up a small number of times. The V and J genes are TRBV29-1 and TRBJ2-3; TRBD2 aligns across 7 bases. The germline V gene has CDR1 SQVTM and CDR2 ANQGSEA. V dropped 6 bases and J dropped 4; count of bases not matched to a gene: 7. This CDR3 contains 13 residues. Here the CDR3 reads CSVKRGSPDTQYF. CDR3 coding DNA: TGCAGCGTGAAACGCGGGAGTCCAGATACGCAGTATTTT.

This clonotype was observed at least ten times. The rearrangement links TRBV6-1 to TRBJ2-4; D is possibly TRBD2 (6 bases). With 0 bases removed from V and 7 bases from J, the gap between germline ends came to 7 bases. CDR1 is MNHNS, CDR2 SASEGT, per germline. The length of the CDR3 is 13 residues. CDR3 sequence reads: CASSEARGNIQYF. The CDR3, as DNA: TGTGCCAGCAGTGAAGCCCGGGGGAACATTCAGTACTTC.

There are many counts of this clonotype. The gene calls are TRBV29-1 and TRBJ2-1, with D perhaps TRBD2 (5 bases). This CDR3 has 14 residues. CDR1 is SQVTM, CDR2 ANQGSEA, per germline. V lost 7 bases to trimming and J lost 2 bases, with 15 bases between them. CDR3: CSAAPGVTYNEQFF. CDR3 sequence (DNA): TGCAGCGCGGCACCCGGGGTGACCTACAATGAGCAGTTCTTC.

This chain joins TRBV5-1 and TRBJ2-1; a weak D match, TRBD2 (6 bases). CDR3 length: 14 amino acids. V dropped 4 bases and J dropped 8 bases, with 16 bases sitting between them. CDR1 is SGHRS, CDR2 YFSETQ, per germline. The CDR3 bases are TGCGCCAGCAGCCTAGCGCGTATCGGGGATGAGCAGTTCTTC. Residues: CASSLARIGDEQFF.

This clonotype was detected only a few times. This CDR3 reads CATSPRRLAEETQYF. The CDR3 DNA follows: TGTGCCACCAGCCCCAGGCGCCTAGCGGAAGAGACCCAGTACTTC. This chain joins TRBV15 and TRBJ2-5, with 7 positions matching TRBD2. CDR3 length: 15 residues. In germline, CDR1 is LNHNV, CDR2 YYDKDF (reference sequence). The V and J ends lost 5 bases and 3 bases, in that order; junction bases with no gene match: 9.

The sample holds many counts of this clonotype. The chain joins TRBV6-5 to TRBJ1-4, with TRBD1 matching over 10 bases. V was clipped by 0 bases and J by 7 bases; unmatched bases: 2. Germline V gene data show CDR1 as MNHEY and CDR2 as SVGAGI. The CDR3 runs 15 residues. CDR3 protein: CASSYSGTGVEKLFF. For the CDR3, the DNA is TGTGCCAGCAGTTACTCTGGGACAGGGGTTGAAAAACTGTTTTTT.

There are a few counts of this clonotype. The chain uses TRBV3-1 and TRBJ2-1; D not resolved. The germline gives CDR1 LGHDT, CDR2 YNNKEL (reference sequence). The CDR3 is 12 residues long. Trimming removed 1 base from V and 10 bases from J, with 8 bases in between. The CDR3: CASSQVGAEQFF. CDR3 nucleotides: TGTGCCAGCAGCCAAGTGGGTGCCGAGCAGTTCTTC.

This clonotype was seen ten or more times. The chain carries TRBV6-2 or TRBV6-3 and TRBJ2-7; TRBD1 aligns across 7 bases. The CDR3 runs to 15 residues. V gave up 9 bases and J gave up 1 base; unmatched junction bases: 12. Germline V lookup: CDR1 MNHEY, CDR2 SVGEGT. CDR3: CASHKRTGRSYEQYF. For the CDR3, the DNA is TGTGCCAGTCATAAGCGGACAGGACGGTCCTACGAGCAGTACTTC.

This clonotype was counted only a few times. The chain carries TRBV21-1 and TRBJ2-7. TRBV21-1 corresponds to a pseudogene. There are 16 residues in the CDR3. Here the CDR3 reads CASSPASLFIAYEQYF. The CDR3 DNA reads TGTGCCAGCAGCCCGGCTTCATTGTTCATAGCCTACGAGCAGTACTTC.

This clonotype was picked up many times. The chain recombines TRBV5-1 with TRBJ2-2, with D uncertain. This CDR3 comprises 16 residues. Germline CDR1 and CDR2: SGHRS and YFSETQ. The V and J ends lost 4 bases and 5 bases respectively, with 18 bases between them. CDR3 sequence: CASSSHYTSDTGELFF. In DNA, the CDR3 is TGCGCCAGCAGCAGCCATTACACAAGTGATACCGGGGAGCTGTTTTTT.

The chain carries TRBV28 and TRBJ2-5; weak D call: TRBD2 (6 bases). Germline CDR1 reads MDHEN; CDR2 reads SYDVKM. V lost 3 bases and J lost 7, with 15 bases in between. The CDR3 sequence is 14 residues long. The CDR3 DNA follows: TGTGCCAGCAGTTTGCCGGGAGCACGAGTGACCCAGTACTTC. Protein sequence: CASSLPGARVTQYF.

This chain uses TRBV6-2 or TRBV6-3 with TRBJ2-7; TRBD2 agrees at 10 bases. The CDR3 consists of 15 residues. Germline V CDR1 and CDR2: MNHEY, SVGEGT. Germline trimming cut 5 bases from V and 2 bases from J; bases unmatched to any gene: 6. CDR3: CASSHGLADPYEQYF. The CDR3 region has the DNA TGTGCCAGCAGTCATGGACTAGCGGACCCCTACGAGCAGTACTTC.

The V call is TRBV5-1, the J call TRBJ2-5; 7 bases are a match to TRBD1. Trimming took 6 bases from V and 2 from J; bases not matched to a gene: 10. The CDR3 extends over 15 amino acids. Germline V gene sequence: CDR1 SGHRS, CDR2 YFSETQ. DNA of the CDR3: TGCGCCAGCATACCCACAGGGGCAAAACAAGAGACCCAGTACTTC. It yields the protein CASIPTGAKQETQYF.

This clonotype was seen many times. The rearrangement uses TRBV20-1 and TRBJ1-3, with D perhaps TRBD1 (6 bases). Per the germline V gene, CDR1 is DFQATT and CDR2 is SNEGSKA (reference sequence). The V and J ends lost 4 bases and 3 bases respectively, with 16 bases between them. The length of the CDR3 is 15 residues. The CDR3 DNA sequence: TGCAGTGCTACCGGAGGGGGGGCGATTGGAAACACCATATATTTT. Encoded protein: CSATGGGAIGNTIYF.